This entry lists 24 T cell receptor beta chains sequenced from one sample in a study of CD8 T cells in ankylosing spondylitis. TCRdb independently ran MiXCR on the 5' RACE reads; one entry per CDR3 protein. Of 200,000 to 300,000 distinct CDR3 sequences detected, around 10% appear once; the ten largest clones hold under 8%. The sample was blood, either unsorted or a sorted T cell fraction (not recorded which). All receptors derive from a male donor with ankylosing spondylitis or in good health (not recorded which).

At least ten counts were recorded for this clonotype. The V call is TRBV5-5, the J call TRBJ1-5; D is ambiguous. In germline, CDR1 is SGHKS, CDR2 YYEKEE (reference sequence). Trimming pared 0 bases from V and 4 bases from J, leaving 14 bases between. This CDR3 comprises 16 residues. CDR3 residues: CASSLVGRPWNQPQHF. Here the CDR3 DNA reads TGTGCCAGCAGCTTGGTCGGGCGGCCTTGGAATCAGCCCCAGCATTTT.

This clonotype has a count of ten or more. This chain joins TRBV7-9 and TRBJ1-2; D not certain. The V end lost 1 base, the J end lost 3 bases, and 9 bases lay between the germline ends. Per germline, CDR1 SEHNR and CDR2 FQNEAQ (reference sequence). This CDR3 has 14 amino acids. The CDR3 sequence: CASSLVAGDYGYTF. DNA of the CDR3: TGTGCCAGCAGCTTAGTGGCCGGGGACTATGGCTACACCTTC.

This clonotype was recorded many times. The gene calls are TRBV5-1 and TRBJ2-2; D not certain. V lost 0 bases to trimming and J lost 8 bases, with 5 bases between them. Per the germline V gene, CDR1 is SGHRS and CDR2 is YFSETQ. The CDR3 length is 12 residues. CDR3 sequence reads: CASSLVRGELFF. The CDR3 DNA reads as TGCGCCAGCAGCTTGGTGCGAGGGGAGCTGTTTTTT.

This clonotype has just a few counts. The V call is TRBV5-1, the J call TRBJ1-1; D is possibly TRBD1 (5 bases). The CDR3 totals 15 residues. The germline CDR1 and CDR2 sequences are SGHRS and YFSETQ. Trimming stripped 4 bases from V and 5 bases from J, with 18 bases between. The CDR3 reads CASSQVQGVLTEAFF. CDR3 bases: TGCGCCAGCAGCCAAGTCCAGGGTGTTTTAACTGAAGCTTTCTTT.

Many counts were recorded for this clonotype. The chain joins TRBV5-1 to TRBJ2-4; TRBD2 agrees at 7 bases. CDR3 size: 16 residues. The ends lost 4 bases at V and 0 bases at J; junction bases unmatched: 7. Germline loops: CDR1 SGHRS, CDR2 YFSETQ. The CDR3 sequence: CASSDGGKIAKNIQYF. CDR3 in DNA: TGCGCCAGCAGCGACGGGGGGAAAATAGCCAAAAACATTCAGTACTTC. The whole variable domain, filled in from reference TRBV5-1 and TRBJ2-4, reads KAGVTQTPRYLIKTRGQQVTLSCSPISGHRSVSWYQQTPGQGLQFLFEYFSETQRNKGNFPGRFSGRQFSNSRSEMNVSTLELGDSALYLCASSDGGKIAKNIQYFGAGTRLSVL.

This clonotype occurred a few times. The J gene is TRBJ2-3, the V gene TRBV27; 11 bases are a match to TRBD2. The CDR3 runs to 16 residues. V lost 4 bases, J lost 7 bases, and 10 bases stayed unmatched. Germline V gene lookup returns CDR1 MNHEY and CDR2 SMNVEV (reference sequence). CDR3 nucleotide sequence: TGTGCCAGCAGTTCATTGCTCCGACTAGCGGGGAATACGCAGTATTTT. Residues: CASSSLLRLAGNTQYF.

This clonotype was observed at least ten times. V is TRBV28 and J is TRBJ1-2; 8 bases fit TRBD1. The CDR3 is 17 residues long. Germline CDR1 reads MDHEN; CDR2 reads SYDVKM. The J segment lost 0 bases and the V segment lost 4 bases, leaving 10 bases of the junction unmatched. CDR3 protein: CASSSLTGQGSNYGYTF. In DNA form, the CDR3 reads TGTGCCAGCAGTTCCCTGACCGGACAGGGCTCTAACTATGGCTACACCTTC.

This clonotype was observed many times. The J gene is TRBJ2-6, the V gene TRBV20-1; D ambiguous. Germline V gene sequence: CDR1 DFQATT, CDR2 SNEGSKA (reference sequence). The CDR3 length is 14 residues. Trimming shortened V by 1 base and J by 4 bases, and 8 bases separated the two germline ends. CDR3 sequence: CSARGSYGANVLTF. CDR3 nucleotides: TGCAGTGCTAGAGGGTCCTACGGGGCCAACGTCCTGACTTTC.

This clonotype was seen many times. The J gene is TRBJ2-1, the V gene TRBV27, with a weak D call TRBD2 (5 bases). The V gene lost 2 bases and the J gene lost 0 bases, with 17 bases spanning the gap. CDR3 size: 18 residues. Germline assignment: CDR1 MNHEY and CDR2 SMNVEV (reference sequence). CDR3 region: CASSLSFRRSGSYNEQFF. The DNA of the CDR3 is TGTGCCAGCAGTTTAAGTTTTCGACGGAGCGGCTCCTACAATGAGCAGTTCTTC.

Many counts were recorded for this clonotype. J is TRBJ2-1 and V is TRBV21-1; the table's D call, TRBD2, has no DNA check behind it. TRBV21-1 is tagged as a pseudogene. The CDR3 is 16 amino acids. The CDR3 here is CASSPRSPKEGNEQFF. In DNA form, the CDR3 reads TGTGCCAGCAGCCCGAGGAGCCCAAAGGAGGGCAATGAGCAGTTCTTC.

This clonotype was found many times. This chain connects TRBV5-1 to TRBJ2-1; D remains unclear. The V and J ends lost 2 bases and 8 bases respectively, with 17 bases between them. Germline values: CDR1 SGHRS, CDR2 YFSETQ. The CDR3 loop spans 15 amino acids. The CDR3 DNA is TGCGCCAGCAGCTTACAAGGCTGGATCGACGATGAGCAGTTCTTC. As protein: CASSLQGWIDDEQFF.

This rearrangement joins TRBV29-1 to TRBJ1-5; D perhaps matches TRBD1 (6 bases). Germline V gene data show CDR1 as SQVTM and CDR2 as ANQGSEA. The CDR3 consists of 13 residues. V shed 8 bases and J shed 5 bases, with 16 bases lying between them. CDR3 sequence (DNA): TGCAGCCCGCACAGGGTAGAAGATCAGCCCCAGCATTTT. Translation: CSPHRVEDQPQHF.

This clonotype was seen at least ten times. The chain is built from TRBV12-3 or TRBV12-4 and TRBJ1-2; D is unresolved. The V and J ends lost 6 bases and 2 bases respectively, with 7 bases between them. The CDR3 is made up of 12 amino acids. The CDR3 region is CASSTENYGYTF. The CDR3 DNA reads TGTGCCAGCAGCACAGAAAACTATGGCTACACCTTC.

This clonotype has a handful of counts. The V call is TRBV11-3, the J call TRBJ2-1, with D possibly called TRBD1 or TRBD2 (5 bases each). Trimming left V 5 bases short and J 5 bases short, with 13 bases between. The germline gives CDR1 SGHNT, CDR2 YENEEA. The CDR3 covers 14 residues. Here the CDR3 reads CASSPLRGHNEQFF. As DNA, the CDR3 is TGTGCCAGCAGCCCGCTCCGGGGACACAATGAGCAGTTCTTC.

This clonotype was seen many times. This chain links TRBV6-4 with TRBJ2-3, with 12 bases fitting TRBD1. Germline CDR1 and CDR2: MRHNA and SNTAGT. J was trimmed by 4 bases and V by 2 bases; bases with no gene match: 1. The CDR3 extends over 15 amino acids. In DNA, the CDR3 is TGTGCCAGCAGTGACGGGACAGGGGGCGCAGATACGCAGTATTTT. It specifies CASSDGTGGADTQYF.

In this sample, this clonotype turned up many times. The germline gene is not matched at one end of the junction; a read error may be the cause. The chain couples TRBV12-3 or TRBV12-4 to TRBJ2-7; the match to TRBD1 covers 9 bases. CDR3 length: 14 residues. CDR3 DNA sequence: TGCGCCAGCAGCTTCGGGACAGGGCCGTACGAGCAGTACTTC. This sequence encodes CASSFGTGPYEQYF.

This clonotype was observed many times. The J gene is TRBJ1-2, the V gene TRBV5-1; D might be TRBD1 (5 bases). The CDR3 consists of 13 residues. Germline V gene sequence: CDR1 SGHRS, CDR2 YFSETQ. The V end was cut by 3 bases, the J end by 2 bases, with 8 bases between. For the CDR3, the DNA is TGCGCCAGCAGCTCGGGACTGAACTATGGCTACACCTTC. Amino acid sequence: CASSSGLNYGYTF.

About this clonotype itself: Just one base apart from a much larger clone, this may be a read error. The rearrangement uses TRBV9 and TRBJ2-3; 9 bases match TRBD2. Losses at the gene ends were 4 bases for V and 0 bases for J; bases not matched to a gene: 3. The CDR3 consists of 15 residues. Germline assignment: CDR1 SGDLS and CDR2 YYNGEE. The CDR3 nucleotides are TGTGCCAGCAGCCCGGGACTAGCCAGCACAGATACGCAGTATTTT. It translates to CASSPGLASTDTQYF.

The table lists this clonotype with many counts. V and J are TRBV6-5 and TRBJ2-1; 8 bases map to TRBD2. CDR3 size: 18 residues. V shed 4 bases and J 5 bases; nucleotides not matched to a gene: 16. Looked up from germline, CDR1 is MNHEY and CDR2 is SVGAGI. CDR3 nucleotide sequence: TGTGCCAGCAGTTTCAAACTACTCCTAGCGGGTATAAACAATGAGCAGTTCTTC. Its translation: CASSFKLLLAGINNEQFF.

This clonotype was seen at least ten times. V and J are TRBV12-3 or TRBV12-4 and TRBJ2-7; 9 nucleotides align to TRBD2. The CDR3 is 13 residues long. J was trimmed by 4 bases and V by 9 bases; bases with no gene match: 7. As DNA, the CDR3 is TGTGCCAGTGGGATTAGCGGGAGTTACGAGCAGTACTTC. Translated: CASGISGSYEQYF.

To note about this clonotype: The junction shows a germline mismatch at one end, possibly a read error. The rearrangement uses TRBV7-6 and TRBJ1-1, with TRBD1 identical over 9 bases. Germline V gene sequence: CDR1 SGHVS, CDR2 FNYEAQ. The CDR3 consists of 14 residues. DNA for the CDR3: TGTGCCAGCAGCTCGGGACAGGGAACTACTGAAGCTTTCTTC. The encoded protein is CASSSGQGTTEAFF.

The V call is TRBV1, the J call TRBJ2-1; the tabulated D call, TRBD2, remains unverified against the DNA. TRBV1 represents a pseudogene. The CDR3 has 14 residues. The CDR3 DNA is TGCACCCCGGGCGGGAGGACCTCCTACAATGAGCAGTTCTTC. Protein product: CTPGGRTSYNEQFF.

In this sample, this clonotype turned up many times. CDR3: CASSLQGDPYEQYF. The CDR3 DNA reads as TGTGCCAGCAGCCTCCAGGGTGATCCCTACGAGCAGTACTTC. The chain carries TRBV5-6 and TRBJ2-7, with D perhaps TRBD1 (5 bases). This CDR3 is 14 amino acids long. V was shortened by 4 bases and J by 2 bases, with 13 bases between the two germline ends. In germline, CDR1 is SGHDT, CDR2 YYEEEE.

A single count supports this clonotype. With a much larger clone just one base away, this may be a read error. This chain uses TRBV6-4 with TRBJ2-2, with TRBD1 as a possible D gene (5 bases). This CDR3 has 15 residues. Per germline, CDR1 MRHNA and CDR2 SNTAGT. The CDR3 here is CTSSPAQGNTGELFF. The CDR3 DNA is TGTACCAGCAGTCCTGCCCAGGGGAACACCGGGGAGCTGTTTTTT.